This T cell receptor beta chain was retrieved from a study of shared clonotypes between healthy human individuals. Overall study results and limits: Sharing of clonotypes among donors was expected to vary with sequencing depth. The diversity represented, both genetic and in exposure history, was limited by few donors.

Regarding this clone: Its antigen is unidentified.

The repertoire was sequenced with immunoSEQ multiplex PCR; TCRdb's copy has only in-frame clones and lacks some. Among about 770,000 clones listed, 72% were seen once. V was trimmed by 8 bases and J by 0 bases, leaving 16 bases between them. The germline V gene has CDR1 SGHRS and CDR2 YFSETQ. CDR3 length: 15 amino acids. The sample consisted of memory CD4+ T cells sorted from blood. Subset: CD45RA-negative fraction. The rearrangement joins TRBV5-1 to TRBJ2-3; TRBD1 is a possible D gene (5 bases). This sequence was found in a woman aged 30 to 39 in good health. The CDR3 reads CASQDGGASTDTQYF. The CDR3, as DNA: TGCGCCAGTCAGGACGGTGGGGCTAGCACAGATACGCAGTATTTT.